This T cell receptor beta chain derives from a study of shared clonotypes between healthy human individuals. Using immunoSEQ multiplex PCR, the repertoire was profiled, and TCRdb retains in-frame clones only, with some absent. This table has about 2,100,000 clones, about 93% appearing once. There are 19 residues in the CDR3. V lost 5 bases to trimming and J lost 0 bases; unmatched junction nucleotides: 16. Germline assignment: CDR1 LNHDA and CDR2 SQIVND (reference sequence). Only CD45RO-negative cells positively selected for CCR7 counted as naive CD8 cells, so terminally differentiated effector memory CD45RA+ cells were excluded.

The clonotype originates from a man between 18 and 29 years old in good health. Some clones in this sample may be carry-over from other donors' samples. The V call is TRBV19, the J call TRBJ1-5; TRBD1 aligns across 7 bases. Sequencing input: naive CD8+ T cells from PBMCs. As DNA, the CDR3 is TGTGCCAGTAGTGAGGGAGCGGCAGGGGGACGTTATAGCAATCAGCCCCAGCATTTT. Encoded protein: CASSEGAAGGRYSNQPQHF.